This record looks at one T cell receptor (beta chain) sequence and its context. Per the original data handling: Researchers report that nucleated cell counts were estimated from reference gene primer amplification. This table comes from immunoSEQ multiplex PCR, and its TCRdb copy is limited to in-frame clones, with some not included. That table gives V, J and clone size, and the DNA gave D and trimming. The table lists approximately 400,000 clones, approximately 93% of them singletons. This entry is derived from a study of blood T cell repertoires in COVID-19. The wider study: PBMCs, B-cell-depleted T cells, or T cells were the source of the cDNA or gDNA that made up the material.

V lost 2 bases to trimming and J lost 3 bases, with 10 bases between them. Germline V gene lookup returns CDR1 LNHNV and CDR2 YYDKDF (reference sequence). The CDR3 sequence is 15 residues long. Enrolled through a virtual design, the participants were between roughly 18 and 95 years of age and came from about two dozen US areas. Participants' own reports of clinical history determined their cohort assignment. The receptor's source is a middle-aged woman who had been exposed to COVID-19. The genes are TRBV15 and TRBJ2-2; possible D gene TRBD1, 6 bases. Sequencing was done on a sample of PBMCs or T cells enriched from blood (not recorded which). CDR3 region: CATSRQGPYTGELFF. In DNA form, the CDR3 reads TGTGCCACCAGCAGACAGGGGCCCTACACCGGGGAGCTGTTTTTT.